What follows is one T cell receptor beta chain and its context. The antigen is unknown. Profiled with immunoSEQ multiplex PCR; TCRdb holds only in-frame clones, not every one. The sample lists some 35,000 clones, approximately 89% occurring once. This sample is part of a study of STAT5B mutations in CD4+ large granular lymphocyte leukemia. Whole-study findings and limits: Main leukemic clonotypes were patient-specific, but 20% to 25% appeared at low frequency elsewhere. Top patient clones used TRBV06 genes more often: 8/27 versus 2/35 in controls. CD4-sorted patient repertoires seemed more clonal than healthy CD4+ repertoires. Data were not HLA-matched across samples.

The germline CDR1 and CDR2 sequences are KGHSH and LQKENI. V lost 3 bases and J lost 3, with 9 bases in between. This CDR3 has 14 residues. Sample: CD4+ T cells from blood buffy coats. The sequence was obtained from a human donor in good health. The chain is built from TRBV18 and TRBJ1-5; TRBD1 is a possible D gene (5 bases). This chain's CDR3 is CASSPRGPNQPQHF. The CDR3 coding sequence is TGTGCCAGCTCACCTCGGGGACCCAATCAGCCCCAGCATTTT.